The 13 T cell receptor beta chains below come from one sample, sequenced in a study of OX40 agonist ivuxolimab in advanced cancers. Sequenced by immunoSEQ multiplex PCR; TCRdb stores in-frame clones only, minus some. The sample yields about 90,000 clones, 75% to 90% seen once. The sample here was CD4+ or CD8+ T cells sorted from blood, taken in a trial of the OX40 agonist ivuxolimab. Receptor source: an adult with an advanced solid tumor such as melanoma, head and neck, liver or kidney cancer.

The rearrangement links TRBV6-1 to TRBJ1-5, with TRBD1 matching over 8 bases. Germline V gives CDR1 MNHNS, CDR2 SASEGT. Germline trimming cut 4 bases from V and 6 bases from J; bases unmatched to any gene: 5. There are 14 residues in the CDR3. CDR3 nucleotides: TGTGCCAGCAGTGCCAGGGGGCCTGGTCAGCCCCAGCATTTT. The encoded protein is CASSARGPGQPQHF.

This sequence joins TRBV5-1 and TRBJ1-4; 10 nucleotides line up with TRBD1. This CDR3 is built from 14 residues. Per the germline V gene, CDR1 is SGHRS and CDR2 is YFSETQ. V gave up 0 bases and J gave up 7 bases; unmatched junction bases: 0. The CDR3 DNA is TGCGCCAGCAGCTTGGGGACAGGGGGTGAAAAACTGTTTTTT. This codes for CASSLGTGGEKLFF.

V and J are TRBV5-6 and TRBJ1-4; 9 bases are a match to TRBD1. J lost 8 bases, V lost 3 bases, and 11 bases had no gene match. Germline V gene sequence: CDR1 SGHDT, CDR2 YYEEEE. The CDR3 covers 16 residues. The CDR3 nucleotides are TGTGCCAGCAGCTCCCGACAGGGGGAGGGAGGAGAAAAACTGTTTTTT. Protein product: CASSSRQGEGGEKLFF.

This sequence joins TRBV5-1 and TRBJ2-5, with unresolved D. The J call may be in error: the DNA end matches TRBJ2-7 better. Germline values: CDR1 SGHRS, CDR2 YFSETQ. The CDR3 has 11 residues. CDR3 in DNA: TGCGCCAGCAGTGGGGAATACGAGCAGTACTTC. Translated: CASSGEYEQYF.

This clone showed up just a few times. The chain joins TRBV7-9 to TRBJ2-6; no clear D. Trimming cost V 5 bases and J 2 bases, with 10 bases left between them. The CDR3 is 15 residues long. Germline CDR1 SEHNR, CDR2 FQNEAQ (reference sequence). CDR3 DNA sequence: TGTGCCAGCAGCGCCGTTGAGGCTGGGGCCAACGTCCTGACTTTC. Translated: CASSAVEAGANVLTF.

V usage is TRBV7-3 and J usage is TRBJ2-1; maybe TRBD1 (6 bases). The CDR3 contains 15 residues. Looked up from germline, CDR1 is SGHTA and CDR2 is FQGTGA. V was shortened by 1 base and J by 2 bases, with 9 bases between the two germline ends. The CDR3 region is CASSLMAGAYNEQFF. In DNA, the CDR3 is TGTGCCAGCAGCTTAATGGCAGGGGCCTACAATGAGCAGTTCTTC.

In DNA, the CDR3 is TGTGCCAGCAGCGCTCAGGGGGCGAAGGGCTACACCTTC. Residues: CASSAQGAKGYTF. The J gene is TRBJ1-2, the V gene TRBV9; TRBD1 matches at 8 bases. The CDR3 is 13 amino acids. Germline CDR1 is SGDLS and CDR2 is YYNGEE. The V segment lost 3 bases and the J segment 8 bases; nucleotides outside the gene matches: 6.

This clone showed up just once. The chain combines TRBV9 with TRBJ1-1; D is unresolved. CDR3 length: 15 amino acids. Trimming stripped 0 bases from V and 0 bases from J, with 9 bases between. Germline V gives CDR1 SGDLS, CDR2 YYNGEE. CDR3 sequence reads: CASSVEGSLNTEAFF. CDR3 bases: TGTGCCAGCAGCGTAGAGGGCAGCTTGAACACTGAAGCTTTCTTT.

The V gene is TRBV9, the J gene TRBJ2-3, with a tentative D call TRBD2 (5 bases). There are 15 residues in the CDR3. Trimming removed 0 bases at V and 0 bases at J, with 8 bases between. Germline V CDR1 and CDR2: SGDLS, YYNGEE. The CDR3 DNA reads TGTGCCAGCAGCGTAGGTTGGACTAGCACAGATACGCAGTATTTT. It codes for CASSVGWTSTDTQYF.

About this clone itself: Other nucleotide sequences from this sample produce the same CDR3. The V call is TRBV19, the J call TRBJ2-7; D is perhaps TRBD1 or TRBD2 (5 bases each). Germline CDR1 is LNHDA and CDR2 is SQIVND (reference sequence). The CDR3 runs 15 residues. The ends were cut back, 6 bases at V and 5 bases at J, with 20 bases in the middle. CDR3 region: CASSSLGRVLDEQYF. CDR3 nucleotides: TGTGCCAGTAGCTCCCTGGGGCGGGTCCTAGACGAGCAGTACTTC.

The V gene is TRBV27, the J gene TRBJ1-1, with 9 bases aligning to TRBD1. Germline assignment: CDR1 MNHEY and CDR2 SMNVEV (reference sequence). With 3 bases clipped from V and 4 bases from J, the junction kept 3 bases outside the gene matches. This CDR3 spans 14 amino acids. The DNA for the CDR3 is TGTGCCAGCAGTTTGCGGACAGGGGTCACTGAAGCTTTCTTT. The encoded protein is CASSLRTGVTEAFF.

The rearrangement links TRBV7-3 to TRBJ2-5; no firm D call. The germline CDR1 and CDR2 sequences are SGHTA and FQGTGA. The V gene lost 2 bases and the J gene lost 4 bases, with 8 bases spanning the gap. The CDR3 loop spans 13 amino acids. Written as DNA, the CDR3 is TGTGCCAGCAGCTTATTTGCAGGAGAGACCCAGTACTTC. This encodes CASSLFAGETQYF.

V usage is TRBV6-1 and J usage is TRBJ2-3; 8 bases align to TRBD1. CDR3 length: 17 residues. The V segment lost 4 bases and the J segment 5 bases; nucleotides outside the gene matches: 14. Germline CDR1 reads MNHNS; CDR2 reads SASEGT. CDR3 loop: CASSAHVTAGGQDTQYF. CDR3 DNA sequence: TGTGCCAGCAGTGCCCACGTAACGGCAGGGGGCCAAGATACGCAGTATTTT.